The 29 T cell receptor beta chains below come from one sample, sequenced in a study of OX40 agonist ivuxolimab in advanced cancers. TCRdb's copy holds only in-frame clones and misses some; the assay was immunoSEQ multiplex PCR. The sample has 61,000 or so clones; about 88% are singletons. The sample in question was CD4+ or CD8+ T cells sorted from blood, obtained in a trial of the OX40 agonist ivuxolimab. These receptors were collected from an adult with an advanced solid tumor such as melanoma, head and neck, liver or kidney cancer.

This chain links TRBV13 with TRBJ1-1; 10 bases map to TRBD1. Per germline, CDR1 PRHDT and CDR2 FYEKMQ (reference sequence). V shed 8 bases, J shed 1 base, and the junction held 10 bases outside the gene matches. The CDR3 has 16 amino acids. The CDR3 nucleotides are TGTGCCAGCCTTGGACAGGGGGTTTCTCGGAACACTGAAGCTTTCTTT. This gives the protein CASLGQGVSRNTEAFF.

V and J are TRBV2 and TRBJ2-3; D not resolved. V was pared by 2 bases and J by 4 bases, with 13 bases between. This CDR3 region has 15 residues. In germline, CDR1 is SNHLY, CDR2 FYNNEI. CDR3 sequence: CASSESASSADTQYF. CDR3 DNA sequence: TGTGCCAGCAGTGAATCGGCCTCTTCCGCAGATACGCAGTATTTT.

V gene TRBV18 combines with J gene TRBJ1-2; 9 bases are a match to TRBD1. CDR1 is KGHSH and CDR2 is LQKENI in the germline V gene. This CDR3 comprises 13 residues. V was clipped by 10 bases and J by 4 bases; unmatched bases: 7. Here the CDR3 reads CATGQGQGYGYTF. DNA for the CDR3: TGTGCCACGGGACAGGGCCAGGGCTATGGCTACACCTTC. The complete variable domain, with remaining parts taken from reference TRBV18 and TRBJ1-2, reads NAGVMQNPRHLVRRRGQEARLRCSPMKGHSHVYWYRQLPEEGLKFMVYLQKENIIDESGMPKERFSAEFPKEGPSILRIQQVVRGDSAAYFCATGQGQGYGYTFGSGTRLTVV.

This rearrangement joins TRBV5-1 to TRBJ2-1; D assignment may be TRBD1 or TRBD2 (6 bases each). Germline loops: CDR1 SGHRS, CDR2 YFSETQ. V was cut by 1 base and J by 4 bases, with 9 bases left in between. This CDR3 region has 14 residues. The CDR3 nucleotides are TGCGCCAGCAGCTTGCGGGGGCCATACAATGAGCAGTTCTTC. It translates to CASSLRGPYNEQFF. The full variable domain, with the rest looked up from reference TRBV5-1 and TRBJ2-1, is KAGVTQTPRYLIKTRGQQVTLSCSPISGHRSVSWYQQTPGQGLQFLFEYFSETQRNKGNFPGRFSGRQFSNSRSEMNVSTLELGDSALYLCASSLRGPYNEQFFGPGTRLTVL.

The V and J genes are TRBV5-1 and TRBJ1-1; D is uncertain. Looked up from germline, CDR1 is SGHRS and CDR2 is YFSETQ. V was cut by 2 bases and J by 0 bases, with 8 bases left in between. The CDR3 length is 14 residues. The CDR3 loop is CASSLSTLNTEAFF. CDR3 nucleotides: TGCGCCAGCAGCTTATCGACCCTGAACACTGAAGCTTTCTTT.

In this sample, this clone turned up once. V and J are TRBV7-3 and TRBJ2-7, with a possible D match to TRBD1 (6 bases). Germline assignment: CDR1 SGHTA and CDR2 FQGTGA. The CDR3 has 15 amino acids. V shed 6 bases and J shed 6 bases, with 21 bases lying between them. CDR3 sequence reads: CASSSVQGSFAEQYF. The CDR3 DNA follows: TGTGCCAGCAGTTCAGTACAGGGTAGTTTTGCCGAGCAGTACTTC.

The CDR3 loop reads CASSFGRLLRTDTQYF. CDR3 DNA: TGTGCCAGCAGTTTTGGACGGTTACTTCGCACAGATACGCAGTATTTT. The chain couples TRBV5-4 to TRBJ2-3; no definite D call. Germline CDR1 and CDR2: SGHNT and YYREEE (reference sequence). The CDR3 runs 16 residues. V lost 5 bases to trimming and J lost 1 base, with 17 bases between them.

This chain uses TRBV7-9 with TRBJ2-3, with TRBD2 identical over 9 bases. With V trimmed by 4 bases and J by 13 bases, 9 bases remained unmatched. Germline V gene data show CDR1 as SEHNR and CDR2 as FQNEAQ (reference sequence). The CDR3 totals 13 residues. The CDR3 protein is CASSSFVAGAKYF. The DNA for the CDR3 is TGTGCCAGCAGCTCCTTCGTAGCGGGGGCCAAGTATTTT.

The CDR3 here is CASSPRYSGTGFGANVLTF. CDR3 bases: TGTGCCAGCAGCCCGCGATACTCCGGGACAGGGTTTGGGGCCAACGTCCTGACTTTC. The rearrangement uses TRBV9 and TRBJ2-6; TRBD1 agrees at 9 bases. The V gene end was trimmed by 4 bases and the J gene end by 3 bases; junction bases not matched to a gene: 14. CDR3 length: 19 residues. Germline V lookup: CDR1 SGDLS, CDR2 YYNGEE.

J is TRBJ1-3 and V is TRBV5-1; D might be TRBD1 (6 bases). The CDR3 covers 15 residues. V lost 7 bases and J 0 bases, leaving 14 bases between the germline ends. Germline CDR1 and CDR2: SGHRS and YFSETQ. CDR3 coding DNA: TGCGCCAGCGGGAGGGACATGTCCTCTGGAAACACCATATATTTT. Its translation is CASGRDMSSGNTIYF.

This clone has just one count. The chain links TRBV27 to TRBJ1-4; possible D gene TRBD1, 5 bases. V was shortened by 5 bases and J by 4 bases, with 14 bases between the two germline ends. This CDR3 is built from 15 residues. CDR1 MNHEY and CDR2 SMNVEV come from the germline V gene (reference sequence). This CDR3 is CASSLRGVRNEKLFF. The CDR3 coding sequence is TGTGCCAGCAGTCTGCGGGGGGTCCGTAATGAAAAACTGTTTTTT.

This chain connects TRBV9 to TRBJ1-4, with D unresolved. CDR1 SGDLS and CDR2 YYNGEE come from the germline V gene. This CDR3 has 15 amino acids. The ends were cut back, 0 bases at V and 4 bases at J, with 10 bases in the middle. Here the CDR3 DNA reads TGTGCCAGCAGCGTAGGTGGGAGGAATAATGAAAAACTGTTTTTT. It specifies CASSVGGRNNEKLFF. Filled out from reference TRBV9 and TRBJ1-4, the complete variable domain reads DSGVTQTPKHLITATGQRVTLRCSPRSGDLSVYWYQQSLDQGLQFLIQYYNGEERAKGNILERFSAQQFPDLHSELNLSSLELGDSALYFCASSVGGRNNEKLFFGSGTQLSVL.

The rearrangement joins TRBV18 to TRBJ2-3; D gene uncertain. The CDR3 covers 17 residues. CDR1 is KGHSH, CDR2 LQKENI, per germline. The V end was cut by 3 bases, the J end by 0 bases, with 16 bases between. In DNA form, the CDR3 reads TGTGCCAGCTCACCCGTTGGGTTGGGGTATAGCACAGATACGCAGTATTTT. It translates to CASSPVGLGYSTDTQYF.

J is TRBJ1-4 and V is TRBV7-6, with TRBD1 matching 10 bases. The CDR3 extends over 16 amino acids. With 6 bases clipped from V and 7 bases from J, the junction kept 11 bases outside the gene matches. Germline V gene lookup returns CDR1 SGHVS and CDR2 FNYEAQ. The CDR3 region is CASSPLTGGGREKLFF. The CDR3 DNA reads TGTGCCAGCAGTCCGTTGACAGGGGGCGGTCGTGAAAAACTGTTTTTT.

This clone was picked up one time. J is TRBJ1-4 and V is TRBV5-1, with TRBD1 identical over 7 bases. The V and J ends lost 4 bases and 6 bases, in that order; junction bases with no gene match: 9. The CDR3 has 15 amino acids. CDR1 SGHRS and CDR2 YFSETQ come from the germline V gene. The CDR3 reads CASSPTGASDEKLFF. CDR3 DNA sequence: TGCGCCAGCAGCCCTACAGGGGCATCGGATGAAAAACTGTTTTTT.

The CDR3 here is CASSLQGAAYEQYF. CDR3 coding DNA: TGTGCCAGCTCCCTGCAGGGGGCGGCTTACGAGCAGTACTTC. The chain carries TRBV18 and TRBJ2-7; 8 positions agree with TRBD1. Germline CDR1 KGHSH, CDR2 LQKENI. J was trimmed by 4 bases and V by 6 bases; bases with no gene match: 8. The CDR3 is made up of 14 amino acids. The entire variable domain, with the rest obtained from reference TRBV18 and TRBJ2-7, is as follows: NAGVMQNPRHLVRRRGQEARLRCSPMKGHSHVYWYRQLPEEGLKFMVYLQKENIIDESGMPKERFSAEFPKEGPSILRIQQVVRGDSAAYFCASSLQGAAYEQYFGPGTRLTVT.

The CDR3 nucleotides read TGTGCCAGCAGTTACTCGACCGTCTCTAGCGCAGATACGCAGTATTTT. Its translation is CASSYSTVSSADTQYF. The rearrangement uses TRBV6-5 and TRBJ2-3; TRBD2 might be the D (6 bases). Germline CDR1 MNHEY, CDR2 SVGAGI. Trimming cost V 0 bases and J 4 bases, with 14 bases left between them. The CDR3 runs to 16 residues.

CDR3 bases: TGTGCCAGCAGTTCCCAAGGAACTAACACTGAAGCTTTCTTT. It codes for CASSSQGTNTEAFF. The chain combines TRBV6-1 with TRBJ1-1; no reliable D call. The CDR3 is 14 amino acids. The germline V gene has CDR1 MNHNS and CDR2 SASEGT. V was clipped by 5 bases and J by 2 bases, with 12 bases between them.

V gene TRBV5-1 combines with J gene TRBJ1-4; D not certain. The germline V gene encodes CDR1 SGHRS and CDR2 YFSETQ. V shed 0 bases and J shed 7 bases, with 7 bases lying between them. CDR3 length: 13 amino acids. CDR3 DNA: TGCGCCAGCAGCTTGGTCGTAGGTGAAAAACTGTTTTTT. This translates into CASSLVVGEKLFF.

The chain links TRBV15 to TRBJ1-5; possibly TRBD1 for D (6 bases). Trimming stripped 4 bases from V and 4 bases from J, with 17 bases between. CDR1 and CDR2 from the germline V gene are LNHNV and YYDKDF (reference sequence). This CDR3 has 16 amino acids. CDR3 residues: CATSKRGNRGNQPQHF. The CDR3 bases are TGTGCCACCAGCAAGAGGGGGAATCGGGGGAATCAGCCCCAGCATTTT.

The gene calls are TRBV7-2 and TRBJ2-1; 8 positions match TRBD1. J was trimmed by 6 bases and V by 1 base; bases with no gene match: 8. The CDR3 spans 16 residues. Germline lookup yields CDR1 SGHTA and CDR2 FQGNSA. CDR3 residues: CASSLVGTGLPNEQFF. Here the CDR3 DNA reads TGTGCCAGCAGCTTAGTTGGGACAGGATTACCCAATGAGCAGTTCTTC.

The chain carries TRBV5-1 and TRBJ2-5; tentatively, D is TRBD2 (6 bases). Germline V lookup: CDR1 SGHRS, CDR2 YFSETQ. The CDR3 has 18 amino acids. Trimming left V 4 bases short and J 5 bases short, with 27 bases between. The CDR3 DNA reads TGCGCCAGCAGCCTCCCGACTAGGTGGGGCCCGGAGGCTGAGACCCAGTACTTC. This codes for CASSLPTRWGPEAETQYF.

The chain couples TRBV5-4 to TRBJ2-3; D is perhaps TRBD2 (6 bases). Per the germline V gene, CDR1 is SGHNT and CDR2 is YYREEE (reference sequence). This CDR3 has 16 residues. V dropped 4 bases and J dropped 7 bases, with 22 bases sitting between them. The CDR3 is CASSVPDYSKGNTQYF. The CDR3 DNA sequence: TGTGCCAGCAGCGTGCCGGACTATTCTAAGGGAAATACGCAGTATTTT.

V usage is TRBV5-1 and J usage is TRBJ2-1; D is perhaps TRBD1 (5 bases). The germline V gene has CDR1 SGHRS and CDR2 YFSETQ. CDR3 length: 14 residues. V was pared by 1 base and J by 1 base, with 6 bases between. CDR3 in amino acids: CASSLQGSYNEQFF. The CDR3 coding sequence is TGCGCCAGCAGCTTGCAGGGTTCCTACAATGAGCAGTTCTTC. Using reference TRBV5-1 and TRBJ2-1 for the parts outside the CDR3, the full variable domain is KAGVTQTPRYLIKTRGQQVTLSCSPISGHRSVSWYQQTPGQGLQFLFEYFSETQRNKGNFPGRFSGRQFSNSRSEMNVSTLELGDSALYLCASSLQGSYNEQFFGPGTRLTVL.

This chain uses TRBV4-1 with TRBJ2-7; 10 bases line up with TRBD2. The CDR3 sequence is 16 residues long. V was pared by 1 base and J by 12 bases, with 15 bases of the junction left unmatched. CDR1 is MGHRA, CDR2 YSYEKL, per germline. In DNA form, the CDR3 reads TGCGCCAGCAGCCAAGTTGCATTAGCGGGGGGCTCGAGGAGGTACTTC. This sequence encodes CASSQVALAGGSRRYF.

The CDR3 region has the DNA TGCGCCAGCAGCCAGACAGGGGGTGTTAACACAGATACGCAGTATTTT. Amino acid sequence: CASSQTGGVNTDTQYF. The V gene is TRBV5-1, the J gene TRBJ2-3; 9 bases are a match to TRBD1. The J segment lost 2 bases and the V segment lost 4 bases, leaving 8 bases of the junction unmatched. CDR3 size: 16 residues. Per the germline V gene, CDR1 is SGHRS and CDR2 is YFSETQ.

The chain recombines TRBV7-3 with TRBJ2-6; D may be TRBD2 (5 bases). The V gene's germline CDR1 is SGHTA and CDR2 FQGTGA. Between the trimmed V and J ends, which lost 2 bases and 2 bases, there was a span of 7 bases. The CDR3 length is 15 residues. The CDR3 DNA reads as TGTGCCAGCAGCTTATCCGGGACTGGGGCCAACGTCCTGACTTTC. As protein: CASSLSGTGANVLTF.

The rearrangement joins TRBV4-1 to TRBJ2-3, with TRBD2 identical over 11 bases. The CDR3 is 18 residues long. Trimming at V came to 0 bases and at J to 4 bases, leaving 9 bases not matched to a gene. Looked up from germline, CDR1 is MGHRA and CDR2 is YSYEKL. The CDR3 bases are TGCGCCAGCAGCCAAGATCATTTAGCGGGGGGGCGGGCAGATACGCAGTATTTT. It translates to CASSQDHLAGGRADTQYF.

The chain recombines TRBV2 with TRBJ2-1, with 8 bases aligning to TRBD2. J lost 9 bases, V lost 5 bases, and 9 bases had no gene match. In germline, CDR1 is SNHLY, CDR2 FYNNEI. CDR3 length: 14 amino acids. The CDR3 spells CASSPGGEEVEQFF. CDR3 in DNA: TGTGCCAGCAGTCCGGGGGGGGAGGAGGTTGAGCAGTTCTTC. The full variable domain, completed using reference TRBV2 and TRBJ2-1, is EPEVTQTPSHQVTQMGQEVILRCVPISNHLYFYWYRQILGQKVEFLVSFYNNEISEKSEIFDDQFSVERPDGSNFTLKIRSTKLEDSAMYFCASSPGGEEVEQFFGPGTRLTVL.